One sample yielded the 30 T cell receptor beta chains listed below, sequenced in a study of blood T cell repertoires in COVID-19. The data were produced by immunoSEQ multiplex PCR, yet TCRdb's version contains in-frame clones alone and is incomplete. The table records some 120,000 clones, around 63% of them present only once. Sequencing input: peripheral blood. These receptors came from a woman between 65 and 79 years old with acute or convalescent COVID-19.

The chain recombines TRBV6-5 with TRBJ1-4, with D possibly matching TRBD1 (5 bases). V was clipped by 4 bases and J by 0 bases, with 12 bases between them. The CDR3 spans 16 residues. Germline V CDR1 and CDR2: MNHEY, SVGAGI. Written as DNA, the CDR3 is TGTGCCAGCAGTTTCCGCCGACAGACAACTAATGAAAAACTGTTTTTT. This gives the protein CASSFRRQTTNEKLFF.

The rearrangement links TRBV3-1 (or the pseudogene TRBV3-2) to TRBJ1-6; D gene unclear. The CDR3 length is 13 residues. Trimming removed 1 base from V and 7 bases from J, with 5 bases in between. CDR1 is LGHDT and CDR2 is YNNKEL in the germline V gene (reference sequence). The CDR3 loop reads CASSQGANSPLHF. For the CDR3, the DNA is TGTGCCAGCAGCCAAGGGGCCAATTCACCCCTCCACTTT.

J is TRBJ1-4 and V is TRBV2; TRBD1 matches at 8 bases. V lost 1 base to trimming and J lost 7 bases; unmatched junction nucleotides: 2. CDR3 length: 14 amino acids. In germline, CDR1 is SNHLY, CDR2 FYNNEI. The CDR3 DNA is TGTGCCAGCAGTGAAGGGCAGGGGGCTGAAAAACTGTTTTTT. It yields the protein CASSEGQGAEKLFF.

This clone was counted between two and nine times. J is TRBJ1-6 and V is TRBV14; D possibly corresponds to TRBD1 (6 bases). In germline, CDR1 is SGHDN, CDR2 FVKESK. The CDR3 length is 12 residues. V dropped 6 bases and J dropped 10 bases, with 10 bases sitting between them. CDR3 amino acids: CASSTGRSPLHF. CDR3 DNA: TGTGCCAGCAGTACAGGGCGATCACCCCTCCACTTT.

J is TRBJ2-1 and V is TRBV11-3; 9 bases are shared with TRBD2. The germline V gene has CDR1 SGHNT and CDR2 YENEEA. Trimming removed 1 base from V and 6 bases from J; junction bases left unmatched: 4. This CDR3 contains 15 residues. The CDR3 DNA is TGTGCCAGCAGCTTAGTGGCGGGGGGGGTCAATGAGCAGTTCTTC. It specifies CASSLVAGGVNEQFF.

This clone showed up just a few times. CDR3 nucleotides: TGTGCCAGCAGTTTACGACTAGCGGGGGGGCGGACAGATACGCAGTATTTT. Translating it yields CASSLRLAGGRTDTQYF. The chain carries TRBV27 and TRBJ2-3; 14 bases map to TRBD2. V was pared by 2 bases and J by 3 bases, with 4 bases of the junction left unmatched. The CDR3 is 17 amino acids. The germline V gene has CDR1 MNHEY and CDR2 SMNVEV (reference sequence).

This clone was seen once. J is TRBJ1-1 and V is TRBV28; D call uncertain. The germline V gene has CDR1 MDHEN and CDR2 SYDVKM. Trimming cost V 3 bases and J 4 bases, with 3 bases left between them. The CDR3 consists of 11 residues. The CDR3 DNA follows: TGTGCCAGCAGTTTCGGCACTGAAGCTTTCTTT. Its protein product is CASSFGTEAFF.

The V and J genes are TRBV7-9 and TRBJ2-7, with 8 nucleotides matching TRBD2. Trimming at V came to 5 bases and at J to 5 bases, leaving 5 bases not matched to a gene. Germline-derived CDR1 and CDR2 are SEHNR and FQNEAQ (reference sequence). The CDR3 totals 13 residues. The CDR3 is CASSMSGSNEQYF. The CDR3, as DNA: TGTGCCAGCAGCATGAGCGGGAGCAACGAGCAGTACTTC.

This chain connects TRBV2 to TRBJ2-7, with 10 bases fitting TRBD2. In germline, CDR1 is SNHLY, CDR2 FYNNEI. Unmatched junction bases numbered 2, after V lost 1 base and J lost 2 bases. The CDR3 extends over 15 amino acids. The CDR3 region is CASSEGSGRAYEQYF. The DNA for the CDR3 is TGTGCCAGCAGTGAAGGGAGCGGGAGGGCCTACGAGCAGTACTTC.

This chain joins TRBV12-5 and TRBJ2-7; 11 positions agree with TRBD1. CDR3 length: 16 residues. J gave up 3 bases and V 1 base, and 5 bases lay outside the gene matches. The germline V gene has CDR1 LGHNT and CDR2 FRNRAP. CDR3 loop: CASGLGTGGRHYEQYF. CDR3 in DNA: TGTGCTAGTGGTTTGGGGACAGGGGGCCGTCACTACGAGCAGTACTTC.

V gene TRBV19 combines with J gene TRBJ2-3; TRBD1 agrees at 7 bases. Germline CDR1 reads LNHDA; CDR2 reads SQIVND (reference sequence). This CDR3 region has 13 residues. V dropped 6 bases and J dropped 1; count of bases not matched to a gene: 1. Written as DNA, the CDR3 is TGTGCCAGTAGCGACAGGGGCACAGATACGCAGTATTTT. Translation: CASSDRGTDTQYF.

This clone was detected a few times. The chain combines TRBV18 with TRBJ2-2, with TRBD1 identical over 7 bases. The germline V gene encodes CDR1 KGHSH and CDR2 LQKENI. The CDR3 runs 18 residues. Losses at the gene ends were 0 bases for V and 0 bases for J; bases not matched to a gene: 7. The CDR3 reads CASSPPQRQGANTGELFF. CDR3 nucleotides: TGTGCCAGCTCACCACCACAGCGACAGGGAGCGAACACCGGGGAGCTGTTTTTT.

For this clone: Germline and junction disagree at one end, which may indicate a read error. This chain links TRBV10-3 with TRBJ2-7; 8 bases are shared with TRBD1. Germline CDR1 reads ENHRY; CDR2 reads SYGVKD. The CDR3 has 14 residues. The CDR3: CAVSNGQGLYEQYF. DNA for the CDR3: TGTGCCGTCAGTAACGGACAGGGTTTGTACGAGCAGTACTTC.

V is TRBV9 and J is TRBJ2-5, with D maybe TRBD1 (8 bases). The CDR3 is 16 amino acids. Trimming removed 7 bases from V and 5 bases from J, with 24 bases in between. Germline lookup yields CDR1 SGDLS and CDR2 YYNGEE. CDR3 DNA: TGTGCCAGCGCAAGCGCTGGACAGGGAGGGTTGGAGACCCAGTACTTC. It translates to CASASAGQGGLETQYF.

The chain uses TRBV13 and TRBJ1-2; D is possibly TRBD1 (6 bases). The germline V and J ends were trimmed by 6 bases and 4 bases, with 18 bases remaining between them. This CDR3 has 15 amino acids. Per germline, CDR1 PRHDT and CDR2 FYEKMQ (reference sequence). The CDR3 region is CASRPTGNLGYGYTF. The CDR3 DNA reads TGTGCCAGCAGGCCTACAGGGAATTTAGGCTATGGCTACACCTTC. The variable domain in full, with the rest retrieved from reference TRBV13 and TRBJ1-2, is AAGVIQSPRHLIKEKRETATLKCYPIPRHDTVYWYQQGPGQDPQFLISFYEKMQSDKGSIPDRFSAQQFSDYHSELNMSSLELGDSALYFCASRPTGNLGYGYTFGSGTRLTVV.

The CDR3 protein is CSASYGAGGQETQYF. CDR3 bases: TGCAGTGCTAGTTATGGAGCGGGGGGCCAAGAGACCCAGTACTTC. The V gene is TRBV20-1, the J gene TRBJ2-5; 9 nucleotides agree with TRBD2. V shed 3 bases and J 1 base; nucleotides not matched to a gene: 6. Per the germline V gene, CDR1 is DFQATT and CDR2 is SNEGSKA (reference sequence). The CDR3 covers 15 residues.

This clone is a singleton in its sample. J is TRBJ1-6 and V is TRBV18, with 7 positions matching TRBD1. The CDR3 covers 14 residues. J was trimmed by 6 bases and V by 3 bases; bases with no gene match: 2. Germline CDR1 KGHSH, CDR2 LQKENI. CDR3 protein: CASSPGQPNSPLHF. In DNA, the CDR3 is TGTGCCAGCTCACCGGGACAGCCTAATTCACCCCTCCACTTT.

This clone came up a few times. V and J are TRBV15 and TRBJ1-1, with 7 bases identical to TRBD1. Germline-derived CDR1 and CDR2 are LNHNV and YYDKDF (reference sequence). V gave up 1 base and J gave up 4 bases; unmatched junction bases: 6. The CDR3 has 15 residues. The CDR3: CATSRGPGGSTEAFF. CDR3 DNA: TGTGCCACCAGCAGAGGTCCAGGGGGGAGCACTGAAGCTTTCTTT.

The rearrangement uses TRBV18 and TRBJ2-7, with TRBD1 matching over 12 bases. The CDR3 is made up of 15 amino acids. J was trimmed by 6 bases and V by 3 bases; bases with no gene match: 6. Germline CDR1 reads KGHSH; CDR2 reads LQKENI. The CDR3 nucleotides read TGTGCCAGCTCACCGGTGGGACAGGGGGCAGGCGAGCAGTACTTC. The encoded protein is CASSPVGQGAGEQYF.

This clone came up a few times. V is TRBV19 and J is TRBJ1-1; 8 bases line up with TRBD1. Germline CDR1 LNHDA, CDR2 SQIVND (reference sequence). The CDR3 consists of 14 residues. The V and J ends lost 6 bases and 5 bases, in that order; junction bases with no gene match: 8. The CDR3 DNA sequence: TGTGCCAGTAGCTTTAGTACAGGGGGAACTGAAGCTTTCTTT. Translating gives CASSFSTGGTEAFF.

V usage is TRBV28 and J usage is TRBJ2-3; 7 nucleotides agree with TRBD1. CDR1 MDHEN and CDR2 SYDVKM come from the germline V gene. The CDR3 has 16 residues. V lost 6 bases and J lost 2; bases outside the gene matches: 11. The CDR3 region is CASRPPGGFSTDTQYF. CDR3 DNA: TGTGCCAGCAGACCCCCAGGGGGATTCTCCACAGATACGCAGTATTTT.

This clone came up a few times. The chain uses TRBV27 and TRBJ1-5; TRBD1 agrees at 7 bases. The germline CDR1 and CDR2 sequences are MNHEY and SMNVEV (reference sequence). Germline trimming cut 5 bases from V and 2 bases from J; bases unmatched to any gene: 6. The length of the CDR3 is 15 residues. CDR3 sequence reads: CASSPRTGGNQPQHF. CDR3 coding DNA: TGTGCCAGCAGTCCCCGCACAGGGGGCAATCAGCCCCAGCATTTT.

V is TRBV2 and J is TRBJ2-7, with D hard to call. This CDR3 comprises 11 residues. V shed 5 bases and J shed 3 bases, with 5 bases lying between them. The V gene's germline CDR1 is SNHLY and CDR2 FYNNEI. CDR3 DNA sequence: TGTGCCAGCAGTCAGGACTACGAGCAGTACTTC. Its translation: CASSQDYEQYF.

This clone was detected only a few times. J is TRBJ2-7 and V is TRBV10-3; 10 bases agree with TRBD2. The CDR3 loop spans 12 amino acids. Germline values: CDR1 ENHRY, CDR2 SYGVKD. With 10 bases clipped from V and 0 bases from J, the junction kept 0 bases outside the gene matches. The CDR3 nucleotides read TGTGCCACTAGCGGGAGCTCCTACGAGCAGTACTTC. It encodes CATSGSSYEQYF.

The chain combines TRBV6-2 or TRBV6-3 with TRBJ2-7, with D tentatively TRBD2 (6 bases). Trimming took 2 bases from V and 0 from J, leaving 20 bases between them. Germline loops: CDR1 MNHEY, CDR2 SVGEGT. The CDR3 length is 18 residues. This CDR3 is CASSYGGGGAPSSYEQYF. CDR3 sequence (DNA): TGTGCCAGCAGTTACGGAGGCGGCGGGGCACCAAGCTCCTACGAGCAGTACTTC.

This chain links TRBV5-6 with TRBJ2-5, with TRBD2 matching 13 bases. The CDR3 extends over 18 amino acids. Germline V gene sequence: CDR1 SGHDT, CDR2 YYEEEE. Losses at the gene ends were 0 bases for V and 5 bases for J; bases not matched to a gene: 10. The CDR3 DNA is TGTGCCAGCAGCTTGGCACTAGCGGGAGGGCCCCGGCGGGAGACCCAGTACTTC. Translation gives CASSLALAGGPRRETQYF.

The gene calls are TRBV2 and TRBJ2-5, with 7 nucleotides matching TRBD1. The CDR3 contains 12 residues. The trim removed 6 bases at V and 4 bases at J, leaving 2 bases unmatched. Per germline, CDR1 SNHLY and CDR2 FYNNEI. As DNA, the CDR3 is TGTGCCAGCAGGCCAGGGGGAGAGACCCAGTACTTC. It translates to CASRPGGETQYF.

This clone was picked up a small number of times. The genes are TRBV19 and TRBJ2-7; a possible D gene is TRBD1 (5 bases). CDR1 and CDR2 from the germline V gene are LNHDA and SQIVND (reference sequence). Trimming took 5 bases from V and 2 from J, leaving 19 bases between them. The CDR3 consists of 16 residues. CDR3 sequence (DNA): TGTGCCAGTAGTTCAAATCAGGGAAATCGGCCCTACGAGCAGTACTTC. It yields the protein CASSSNQGNRPYEQYF. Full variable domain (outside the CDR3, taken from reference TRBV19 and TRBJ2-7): DGGITQSPKYLFRKEGQNVTLSCEQNLNHDAMYWYRQDPGQGLRLIYYSQIVNDFQKGDIAEGYSVSREKKESFPLTVTSAQKNPTAFYLCASSSNQGNRPYEQYFGPGTRLTVT.

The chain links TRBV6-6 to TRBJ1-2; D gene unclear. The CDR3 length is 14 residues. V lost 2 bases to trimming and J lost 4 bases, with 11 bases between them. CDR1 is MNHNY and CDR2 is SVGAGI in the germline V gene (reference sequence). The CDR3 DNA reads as TGTGCCAGCAGTTACGCCCCAGCGGTCTATGGCTACACCTTC. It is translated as CASSYAPAVYGYTF.

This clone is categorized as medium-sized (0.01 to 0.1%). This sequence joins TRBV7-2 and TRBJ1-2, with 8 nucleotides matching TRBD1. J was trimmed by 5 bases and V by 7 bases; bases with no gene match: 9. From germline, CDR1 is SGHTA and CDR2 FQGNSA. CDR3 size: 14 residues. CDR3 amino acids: CASTRQGSGYGYTF. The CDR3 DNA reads TGTGCCAGCACCCGACAGGGGTCTGGGTATGGCTACACCTTC.